Below are 16 T cell receptor beta chains sequenced from a single sample in a study of shared clonotypes between healthy human individuals. Produced via immunoSEQ multiplex PCR; TCRdb's table is partial and in-frame only. The profile shows about half a million clones, 79% of them singletons. Material: PBMCs. These receptors were taken from a woman between 40 and 50 years old in good health. Some clones in this sample may be carry-over from other donors' samples.

A word on this clone: This likely stems from a read error, as it lies one base from a far larger clone. Within the sample, other DNA sequences also encode this same CDR3. The chain is built from TRBV15 and TRBJ1-2; D is uncertain. CDR3 length: 16 residues. Germline CDR1 and CDR2: LNHNV and YYDKDF (reference sequence). V gave up 5 bases and J gave up 5 bases, with 21 bases separating them. CDR3 sequence reads: CATSLRKTSLPYGYTF. CDR3 in DNA: TGTGCCACCAGCCTTCGAAAGACAAGCCTACCATATGGCTACACCTTC.

The genes are TRBV10-3 and TRBJ2-2, with 9 bases fitting TRBD1. V lost 3 bases and J lost 3; bases outside the gene matches: 5. CDR1 is ENHRY and CDR2 is SYGVKD in the germline V gene. The CDR3 covers 16 residues. CDR3 coding DNA: TGTGCCATCAGTGAATGGACAGGGGTTCACACCGGGGAGCTGTTTTTT. It is translated as CAISEWTGVHTGELFF.

This sequence joins TRBV28 and TRBJ2-1, with TRBD2 as a possible D gene (6 bases). Germline V lookup: CDR1 MDHEN, CDR2 SYDVKM. Trimming left V 3 bases short and J 4 bases short, with 13 bases between. This CDR3 is 15 amino acids long. The CDR3 spells CASSLGGGLYNEQFF. The CDR3 DNA is TGTGCCAGCAGTTTGGGAGGCGGGTTATACAATGAGCAGTTCTTC.

This clone was seen once. CDR3 in DNA: TGTGCCAGCAAGACCCGGGACAGGGACAAAAACATTCAGTACTTC. Its translation: CASKTRDRDKNIQYF. V gene TRBV27 combines with J gene TRBJ2-4, with TRBD1 matching 9 bases. V lost 7 bases, J lost 3 bases, and 7 bases stayed unmatched. The germline gives CDR1 MNHEY, CDR2 SMNVEV (reference sequence). The CDR3 has 15 residues.

This clone was seen a handful of times. The gene calls are TRBV19 and TRBJ1-4; 11 nucleotides align to TRBD1. The V gene end was trimmed by 6 bases and the J gene end by 8 bases; junction bases not matched to a gene: 5. Germline V gene sequence: CDR1 LNHDA, CDR2 SQIVND (reference sequence). CDR3 length equals 14 residues. DNA for the CDR3: TGTGCCAGTAGGGACAGGGGGCGAGAGGAAAAACTGTTTTTT. This sequence encodes CASRDRGREEKLFF. Full variable domain (rest looked up from reference TRBV19 and TRBJ1-4): DGGITQSPKYLFRKEGQNVTLSCEQNLNHDAMYWYRQDPGQGLRLIYYSQIVNDFQKGDIAEGYSVSREKKESFPLTVTSAQKNPTAFYLCASRDRGREEKLFFGSGTQLSVL.

The V and J genes are TRBV4-1 and TRBJ2-1; D unresolved. The V gene lost 3 bases and the J gene lost 7 bases, with 7 bases spanning the gap. CDR3 length equals 12 residues. Germline CDR1 MGHRA, CDR2 YSYEKL. DNA for the CDR3: TGCGCCAGCAGCCAGATGGGTAATGAGCAGTTCTTC. The encoded protein is CASSQMGNEQFF.

The chain has TRBV5-1 and TRBJ2-2; D could derive from TRBD1 or TRBD2 (5 bases each). Germline CDR1 reads SGHRS; CDR2 reads YFSETQ. This CDR3 has 14 amino acids. V dropped 4 bases and J dropped 4 bases, with 11 bases sitting between them. DNA of the CDR3: TGCGCCAGCAGCCCACTTGGGGGCACCGGGGAGCTGTTTTTT. Its translation: CASSPLGGTGELFF.

This clone was seen more than once but under ten times. The sample holds other DNA sequences that translate to the same CDR3. The V call is TRBV7-2, the J call TRBJ1-2, with 7 bases aligning to TRBD1. The CDR3 loop spans 13 amino acids. Looked up from germline, CDR1 is SGHTA and CDR2 is FQGNSA. Unmatched junction bases numbered 6, after V lost 3 bases and J lost 8 bases. CDR3 loop: CASSFDRAGGYTF. The CDR3 DNA reads TGTGCCAGCAGCTTCGACAGGGCGGGCGGCTACACCTTC.

The chain employs TRBV28 and TRBJ2-7; a possible D gene is TRBD1 (5 bases). The CDR3 has 15 amino acids. Germline values: CDR1 MDHEN, CDR2 SYDVKM. V was shortened by 7 bases and J by 0 bases, with 16 bases between the two germline ends. The CDR3 spells CASNNWGQSSYEQYF. As DNA, the CDR3 is TGTGCCAGCAACAATTGGGGCCAGAGCTCCTACGAGCAGTACTTC.

The gene calls are TRBV10-3 and TRBJ2-7; TRBD2 might be the D (6 bases). This CDR3 is 14 amino acids long. Germline V gene sequence: CDR1 ENHRY, CDR2 SYGVKD. The V end was cut by 4 bases, the J end by 3 bases, with 13 bases between. This chain's CDR3 is CAISGLTRNYEQYF. The CDR3 coding sequence is TGTGCCATCAGTGGGTTGACTAGGAACTACGAGCAGTACTTC.

This sequence joins TRBV19 and TRBJ2-2; no clear D. The CDR3 length is 15 residues. V lost 0 bases, J lost 4 bases, and 9 bases lay in between. CDR1 is LNHDA, CDR2 SQIVND, per germline (reference sequence). CDR3: CASSIEGRGTGELFF. CDR3 DNA sequence: TGTGCCAGTAGTATAGAGGGTCGTGGCACCGGGGAGCTGTTTTTT.

This rearrangement joins TRBV7-8 to TRBJ2-3, with 7 bases identical to TRBD2. This CDR3 spans 17 amino acids. Germline V gene sequence: CDR1 SGHVS, CDR2 FQNEAQ. V lost 0 bases to trimming and J lost 4 bases; unmatched junction nucleotides: 10. CDR3 sequence (DNA): TGTGCCAGCAGCTTAGCCCGAATGGGGGGGTCGGCAGATACGCAGTATTTT. Its translation: CASSLARMGGSADTQYF.

This clone has just one count. J is TRBJ2-7 and V is TRBV5-1, with 11 bases lining up with TRBD2. CDR1 SGHRS and CDR2 YFSETQ come from the germline V gene. Germline trimming cut 4 bases from V and 10 bases from J; bases unmatched to any gene: 10. This CDR3 is built from 14 residues. The CDR3 region has the DNA TGCGCCAGCAGCCCCTCAACTAGCGGGAGTATCCAGTACTTC. It encodes CASSPSTSGSIQYF.

The chain uses TRBV4-3 and TRBJ2-1, with 8 bases that match TRBD2. The CDR3 covers 15 residues. Germline loops: CDR1 LGHNA, CDR2 YSLEER. With 0 bases clipped from V and 7 bases from J, the junction kept 5 bases outside the gene matches. In nucleotides, the CDR3 is TGCGCCAGCAGCCAAGATACACTAGCGGTTAATGAGCAGTTCTTC. Protein: CASSQDTLAVNEQFF.

V is TRBV27 and J is TRBJ2-7; D not certain. This CDR3 has 14 amino acids. Germline V CDR1 and CDR2: MNHEY, SMNVEV (reference sequence). Trimming took 3 bases from V and 0 from J, leaving 9 bases between them. CDR3: CASSFHSTSYEQYF. Written as DNA, the CDR3 is TGTGCCAGCAGTTTTCACAGTACCTCCTACGAGCAGTACTTC.

The rearrangement links TRBV9 to TRBJ2-6, with D perhaps matching TRBD2 (6 bases). V was shortened by 4 bases and J by 2 bases, with 16 bases between the two germline ends. This CDR3 contains 17 residues. Germline values: CDR1 SGDLS, CDR2 YYNGEE. The CDR3 DNA reads as TGTGCCAGCAGCAGGACGGGACTCCGCCCTGGGGCCAACGTCCTGACTTTC. The encoded protein is CASSRTGLRPGANVLTF. Variable domain in full (rest from reference TRBV9 and TRBJ2-6): DSGVTQTPKHLITATGQRVTLRCSPRSGDLSVYWYQQSLDQGLQFLIQYYNGEERAKGNILERFSAQQFPDLHSELNLSSLELGDSALYFCASSRTGLRPGANVLTFGAGSRLTVL.